One sample yielded the 7 T cell receptor beta chains listed below, sequenced in a study of blood T cell repertoires in COVID-19. Method: immunoSEQ multiplex PCR; TCRdb's copy keeps in-frame clones and lacks some. The table records 250,000 or so clones, 85% to 90% of them present only once. The sequencing input was peripheral blood. These receptors were obtained from a woman aged 60-70 years with COVID-19, enrolled during active disease.

The chain carries TRBV6-4 and TRBJ1-1; D may be TRBD1 (6 bases). Germline CDR1 is MRHNA and CDR2 is SNTAGT. With 5 bases removed from V and 1 base from J, the gap between germline ends came to 17 bases. The CDR3 loop spans 16 amino acids. For the CDR3, the DNA is TGTGCCAGCAGTACGAAGGGGATGACAGGGAACACTGAAGCTTTCTTT. This translates into CASSTKGMTGNTEAFF.

This chain joins TRBV5-6 and TRBJ1-3, with D unresolved. V gave up 2 bases and J gave up 7 bases, with 10 bases separating them. The CDR3 totals 13 residues. Germline CDR1 is SGHDT and CDR2 is YYEEEE. The CDR3 region has the DNA TGTGCCAGCAGCTTCTTTATGGCCAACACCATATATTTT. This translates into CASSFFMANTIYF.

The chain uses TRBV12-2 and TRBJ1-1; the listed D gene, TRBD1, was not tested against the DNA. TRBV12-2 is described as a pseudogene. The CDR3 runs 13 residues. CDR3 sequence reads: CATGRGHHTEAFF. Here the CDR3 DNA reads TGTGCAACCGGCAGGGGGCACCACACTGAAGCTTTCTTT.

This chain links TRBV19 with TRBJ1-3; 7 nucleotides match TRBD1. J gave up 0 bases and V 6 bases, and 5 bases lay outside the gene matches. Germline loops: CDR1 LNHDA, CDR2 SQIVND (reference sequence). This CDR3 contains 15 residues. DNA of the CDR3: TGTGCCAGTAGACAGGGGCTCCTCTCTGGAAACACCATATATTTT. Amino acids: CASRQGLLSGNTIYF.

The gene calls are TRBV9 and TRBJ1-1; D is possibly TRBD1 (6 bases). The CDR3 extends over 15 amino acids. CDR1 is SGDLS and CDR2 is YYNGEE in the germline V gene. V lost 3 bases and J lost 1, with 13 bases in between. The CDR3 spells CASSAFLTGNTEAFF. The DNA for the CDR3 is TGTGCCAGCAGCGCCTTCCTGACAGGGAACACTGAAGCTTTCTTT.

The chain is built from TRBV5-6 and TRBJ1-1; TRBD1 agrees at 8 bases. Germline V CDR1 and CDR2: SGHDT, YYEEEE. CDR3 length equals 15 residues. The V gene end was trimmed by 4 bases and the J gene end by 6 bases; junction bases not matched to a gene: 11. CDR3 in DNA: TGTGCCAGCAGCAAATACGGACAGGGTTTGGCTGAAGCTTTCTTT. Its protein is CASSKYGQGLAEAFF. The full variable domain, rest sourced from reference TRBV5-6 and TRBJ1-1, is DAGVTQSPTHLIKTRGQQVTLRCSPKSGHDTVSWYQQALGQGPQFIFQYYEEEERQRGNFPDRFSGHQFPNYSSELNVNALLLGDSALYLCASSKYGQGLAEAFFGQGTRLTVV.

The chain couples TRBV19 to TRBJ1-4; a possible D gene is TRBD1 (5 bases). Trimming took off 9 bases at V and 5 bases at J, with 19 bases between the two ends. The CDR3 length is 15 residues. Looked up from germline, CDR1 is LNHDA and CDR2 is SQIVND (reference sequence). CDR3 DNA: TGTGCCAGCGCAACCCTCGGGACTCAGAATGAAAAACTGTTTTTT. Its translation is CASATLGTQNEKLFF.